This T cell receptor beta chain derives from a study of T cell responses to AZD1222 COVID-19 vaccine. Measured with immunoSEQ multiplex PCR; TCRdb has only the in-frame clones, and not every one. Found here are about 110,000 clones, approximately 85% of them singletons; the top ten hold around 4.6%. The germline gives CDR1 SGHTA, CDR2 FQGNSA. The junction had 5 bases not matched to a gene; V was cut back by 1 base and J by 4 bases. This CDR3 has 15 residues. Sequencing used peripheral blood, obtained on day 0 of AZD1222 vaccination. This clonotype was obtained from an adult in good health. The J gene is TRBJ1-1, the V gene TRBV7-2; 8 bases agree with TRBD1. The CDR3 reads CASSLDTGGFTEAFF. CDR3 bases: TGTGCCAGCAGCTTAGACACAGGGGGATTCACTGAAGCTTTCTTT. The complete variable domain, with remaining parts taken from reference TRBV7-2 and TRBJ1-1, reads GAGVSQSPSNKVTEKGKDVELRCDPISGHTALYWYRQSLGQGLEFLIYFQGNSAPDKSGLPSDRFSAERTGGSVSTLTIQRTQQEDSAVYLCASSLDTGGFTEAFFGQGTRLTVV.